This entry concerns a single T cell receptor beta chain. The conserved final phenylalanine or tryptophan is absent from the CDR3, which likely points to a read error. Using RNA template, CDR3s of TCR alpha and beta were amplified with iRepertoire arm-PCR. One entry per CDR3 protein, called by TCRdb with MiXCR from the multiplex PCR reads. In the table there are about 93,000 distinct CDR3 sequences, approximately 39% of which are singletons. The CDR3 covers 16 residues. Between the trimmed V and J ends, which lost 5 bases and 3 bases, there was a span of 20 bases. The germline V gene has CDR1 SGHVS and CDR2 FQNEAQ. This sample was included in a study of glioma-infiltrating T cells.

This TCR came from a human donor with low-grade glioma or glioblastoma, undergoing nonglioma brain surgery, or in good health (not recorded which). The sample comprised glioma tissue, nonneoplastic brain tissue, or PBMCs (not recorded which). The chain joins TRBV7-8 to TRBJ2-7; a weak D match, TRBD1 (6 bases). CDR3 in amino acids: CASSQDPGAESYEQYS. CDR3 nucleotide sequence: TGTGCCAGCAGCCAAGATCCAGGGGCGGAGAGCTACGAGCAGTACTCC.